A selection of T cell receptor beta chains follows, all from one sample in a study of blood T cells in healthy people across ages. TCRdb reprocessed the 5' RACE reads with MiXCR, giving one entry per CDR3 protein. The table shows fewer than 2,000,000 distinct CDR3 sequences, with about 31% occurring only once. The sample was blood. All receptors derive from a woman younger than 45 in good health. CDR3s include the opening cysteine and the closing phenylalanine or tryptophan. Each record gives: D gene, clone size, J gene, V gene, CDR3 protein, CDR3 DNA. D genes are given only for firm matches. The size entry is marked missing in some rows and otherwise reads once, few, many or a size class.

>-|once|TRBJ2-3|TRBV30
CAWRWPAGDTQYF
TGTGCCTGGAGGTGGCCCGCCGGGGATACGCAGTATTTT
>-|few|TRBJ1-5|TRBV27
CASSPRGGFNQPQHF
TGTGCCAGCAGTCCACGGGGGGGATTCAATCAGCCCCAGCATTTT
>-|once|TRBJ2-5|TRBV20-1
CSASDPRKTQYF
TGCAGTGCCTCGGACCCCCGGAAGACCCAGTACTTC
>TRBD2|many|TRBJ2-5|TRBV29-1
CSVERDPGLALQETQYF
TGCAGCGTTGAAAGGGACCCGGGACTAGCCCTTCAAGAGACCCAGTACTTC
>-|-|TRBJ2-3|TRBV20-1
CSPWLGETTDTQYF
TGCAGTCCCTGGCTAGGGGAGACCACAGATACGCAGTATTTT
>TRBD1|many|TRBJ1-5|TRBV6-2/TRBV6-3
CASSRDRDLNQPQHF
TGTGCCAGCAGCCGTGACAGGGACCTCAATCAGCCCCAGCATTTT
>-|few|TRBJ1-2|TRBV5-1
CASSFGALGGYTF
TGCGCCAGCAGCTTCGGTGCCCTGGGCGGCTACACCTTC
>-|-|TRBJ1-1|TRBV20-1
CSARATGREDTEAFF
TGCAGTGCTAGAGCCACGGGACGGGAGGACACTGAAGCTTTCTTT
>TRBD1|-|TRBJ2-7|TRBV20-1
CSASQPRQGASYEQYF
TGCAGTGCTTCCCAACCCCGACAGGGGGCATCCTACGAGCAGTACTTC
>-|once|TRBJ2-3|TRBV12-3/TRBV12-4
CASSLWGRAISDTQYF
TGTGCCAGCAGTTTATGGGGCAGGGCCATATCAGATACGCAGTATTTT
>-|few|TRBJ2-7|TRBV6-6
CASSYGTGRSGEQYF
TGTGCCAGCAGTTATGGAACAGGTCGGTCGGGGGAGCAGTACTTC
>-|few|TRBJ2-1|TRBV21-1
CASSNKRGSRVNYNEQFF
TGTGCCAGCAGCAACAAAAGGGGTTCCAGGGTGAACTACAATGAGCAGTTCTTC